Listed below are T cell receptor beta chains from one sample, sequenced in a study of patients and donors after allogeneic stem cell transplantation. Via MiXCR, TCRdb re-called the RT-PCR reads, giving one row per CDR3 protein. The sample includes 37,000 or so distinct CDR3 sequences, roughly 30% of them seen just once. The source material was blood, either unsorted or a sorted T cell fraction (not recorded which). All receptors derive from a human donor who was either an allogeneic HSCT recipient or a stem cell or donor lymphocyte infusion donor (not recorded which). It is not recorded whose cells these are; they may come from a transplant donor. CDR3s include the opening cysteine and the closing phenylalanine or tryptophan. Each record gives: CDR3 protein, CDR3 DNA, D gene, J gene, V gene, clone size. D genes are given only for firm matches. Clone sizes are given selectively: once, few, many, or a class where the clone is expanded.

cdr3_aa: CSVDRAHEINYGYTF; cdr3_nt: TGCAGCGTTGACAGGGCCCACGAGATTAACTATGGCTACACCTTC; d_call: -; j_call: TRBJ1-2; v_call: TRBV29-1; clone_size: few
cdr3_aa: CSADGTGEHEQYF; cdr3_nt: TGCAGCGCCGACGGGACAGGGGAACACGAGCAGTACTTC; d_call: TRBD1; j_call: TRBJ2-7; v_call: TRBV29-1; clone_size: -
cdr3_aa: CASSQVSMVAKLFF; cdr3_nt: TGCGCCAGCAGCCAAGTCTCGATGGTCGCAAAACTGTTTTTT; d_call: -; j_call: TRBJ1-4; v_call: TRBV4-1; clone_size: few
cdr3_aa: CASSQLGGTHNYEQYF; cdr3_nt: TGCGCCAGCAGCCAACTCGGCGGGACTCACAACTACGAGCAGTACTTC; d_call: -; j_call: TRBJ2-7; v_call: TRBV4-1; clone_size: -
cdr3_aa: CSVERLSETQYF; cdr3_nt: TGCAGCGTTGAAAGATTGTCAGAGACCCAGTACTTC; d_call: -; j_call: TRBJ2-5; v_call: TRBV29-1; clone_size: -
cdr3_aa: CASSHLRALLNTGELFF; cdr3_nt: TGTGCCAGCAGCCATTTGAGAGCCCTATTGAACACCGGGGAGCTGTTTTTT; d_call: -; j_call: TRBJ2-2; v_call: TRBV7-6; clone_size: -
cdr3_aa: CASSPFDRGGYNEQFF; cdr3_nt: TGTGCCAGCTCACCCTTCGACAGGGGGGGTTACAATGAGCAGTTCTTC; d_call: TRBD1; j_call: TRBJ2-1; v_call: TRBV18; clone_size: -
cdr3_aa: CASSLGDRENTEAFF; cdr3_nt: TGTGCCAGCAGCCTAGGTGACAGGGAGAACACTGAAGCTTTCTTT; d_call: TRBD1; j_call: TRBJ1-1; v_call: TRBV7-9; clone_size: -
cdr3_aa: CASSFVQGVRDYNSPLHF; cdr3_nt: TGTGCCAGCAGTTTCGTTCAGGGTGTGCGGGACTATAATTCACCCCTCCACTTT; d_call: -; j_call: TRBJ1-6; v_call: TRBV28; clone_size: -
cdr3_aa: CSVETRFMNTEAFF; cdr3_nt: TGCAGCGTTGAGACCAGGTTTATGAACACTGAAGCTTTCTTT; d_call: -; j_call: TRBJ1-1; v_call: TRBV29-1; clone_size: few